This T cell receptor (beta chain) was identified during a study of T cell responses to AZD1222 COVID-19 vaccine. Study-level points and caveats: When two AZD1222 doses had been given, Spike-specific TCR breadth and depth rose.

As for this clone: The antigen remains unidentified.

The germline V gene encodes CDR1 SGHRS and CDR2 YFSETQ. The CDR3 extends over 18 amino acids. The V end lost 0 bases, the J end lost 2 bases, and 17 bases lay between the germline ends. Some clones are missing from TCRdb's copy, which holds only in-frame ones; the method was immunoSEQ multiplex PCR. The sample contains some 110,000 clones, more than 70% of which appear only once. The sequences come from peripheral blood, collected 28 days after the second AZD1222 dose. J is TRBJ1-4 and V is TRBV5-1; D unclear. The clonotype comes from an adult who received the AZD1222 COVID-19 vaccine. CDR3 residues: CASSLGPGGETTNEKLFF. DNA for the CDR3: TGCGCCAGCAGCTTGGGCCCCGGTGGGGAGACGACTAATGAAAAACTGTTTTTT.